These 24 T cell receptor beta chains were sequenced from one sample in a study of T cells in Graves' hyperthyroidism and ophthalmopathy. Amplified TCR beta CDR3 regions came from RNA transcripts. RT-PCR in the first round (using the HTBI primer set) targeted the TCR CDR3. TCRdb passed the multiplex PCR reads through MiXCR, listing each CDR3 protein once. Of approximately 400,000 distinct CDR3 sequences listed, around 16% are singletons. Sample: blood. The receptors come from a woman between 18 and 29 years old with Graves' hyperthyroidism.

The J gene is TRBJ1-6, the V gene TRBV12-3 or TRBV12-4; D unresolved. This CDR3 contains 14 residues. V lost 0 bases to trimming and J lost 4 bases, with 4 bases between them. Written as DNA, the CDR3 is TGTGCCAGCAGTTTAGCCACGTATAATTCACCCCTCCACTTT. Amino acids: CASSLATYNSPLHF.

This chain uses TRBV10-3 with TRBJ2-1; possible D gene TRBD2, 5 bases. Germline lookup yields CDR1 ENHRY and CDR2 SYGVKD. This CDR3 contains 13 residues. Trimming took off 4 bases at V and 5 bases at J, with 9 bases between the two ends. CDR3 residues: CAISGTQNNEQFF. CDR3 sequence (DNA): TGTGCCATCAGTGGGACTCAGAACAATGAGCAGTTCTTC.

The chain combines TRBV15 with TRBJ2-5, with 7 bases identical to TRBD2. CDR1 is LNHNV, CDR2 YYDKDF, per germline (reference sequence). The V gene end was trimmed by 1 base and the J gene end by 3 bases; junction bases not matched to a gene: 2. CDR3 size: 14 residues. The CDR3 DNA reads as TGTGCCACCAGCAGAGGCCTAGCGGAAGAGACCCAGTACTTC. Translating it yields CATSRGLAEETQYF.

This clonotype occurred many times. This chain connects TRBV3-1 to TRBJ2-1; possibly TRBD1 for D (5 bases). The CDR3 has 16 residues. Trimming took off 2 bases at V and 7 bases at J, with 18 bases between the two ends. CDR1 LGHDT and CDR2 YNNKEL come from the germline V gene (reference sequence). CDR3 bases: TGTGCCAGCAGCCAAAGGGGTCCGGGTAGTGGTAATGAGCAGTTCTTC. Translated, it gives CASSQRGPGSGNEQFF.

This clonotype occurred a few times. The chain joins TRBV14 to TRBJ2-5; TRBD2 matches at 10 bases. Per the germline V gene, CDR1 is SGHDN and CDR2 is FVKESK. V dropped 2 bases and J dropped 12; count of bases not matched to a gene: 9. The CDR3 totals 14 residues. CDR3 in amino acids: CASSQTASGRGEYF. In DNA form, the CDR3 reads TGTGCCAGCAGCCAAACGGCTAGCGGGAGAGGGGAGTACTTC.

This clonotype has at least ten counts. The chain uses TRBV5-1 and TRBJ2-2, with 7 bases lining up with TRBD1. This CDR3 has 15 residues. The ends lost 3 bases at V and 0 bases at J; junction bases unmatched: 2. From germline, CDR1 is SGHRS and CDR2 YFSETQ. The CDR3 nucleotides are TGCGCCAGCAGCTCGGGACAGCCGAACACCGGGGAGCTGTTTTTT. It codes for CASSSGQPNTGELFF.

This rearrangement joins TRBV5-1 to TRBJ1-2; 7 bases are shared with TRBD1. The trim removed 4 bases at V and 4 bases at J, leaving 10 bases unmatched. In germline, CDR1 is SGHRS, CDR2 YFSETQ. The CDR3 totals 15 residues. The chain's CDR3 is CASSRTTPGGYGYTF. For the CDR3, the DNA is TGCGCCAGCAGCCGAACGACCCCAGGGGGCTATGGCTACACCTTC.

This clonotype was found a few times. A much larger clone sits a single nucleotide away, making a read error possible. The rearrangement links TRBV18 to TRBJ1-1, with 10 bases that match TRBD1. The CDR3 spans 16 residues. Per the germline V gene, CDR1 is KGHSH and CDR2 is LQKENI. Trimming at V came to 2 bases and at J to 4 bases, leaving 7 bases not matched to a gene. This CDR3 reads CASSPGTGAMSTEAFF. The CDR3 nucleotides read TGTGCCAGCTCACCAGGGACAGGGGCCATGAGCACTGAAGCTTTCTTT.

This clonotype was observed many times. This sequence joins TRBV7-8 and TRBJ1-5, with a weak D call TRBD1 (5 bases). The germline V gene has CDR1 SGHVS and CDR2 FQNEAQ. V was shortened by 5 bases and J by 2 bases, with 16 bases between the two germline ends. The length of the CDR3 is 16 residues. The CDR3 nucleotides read TGTGCCAGCAGCCCGTATACGGACATTGGCAATCAGCCCCAGCATTTT. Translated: CASSPYTDIGNQPQHF.

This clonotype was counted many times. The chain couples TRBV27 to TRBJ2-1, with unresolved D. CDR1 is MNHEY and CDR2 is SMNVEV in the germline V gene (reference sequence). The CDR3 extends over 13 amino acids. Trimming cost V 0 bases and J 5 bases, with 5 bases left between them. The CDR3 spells CASSLSGDNEQFF. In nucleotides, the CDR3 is TGTGCCAGCAGTTTATCTGGAGACAATGAGCAGTTCTTC.

Here the CDR3 reads CASSVAGGRQETQYF. The CDR3 nucleotides read TGCGCCAGCAGCGTAGCGGGAGGGAGACAAGAGACCCAGTACTTC. The V and J genes are TRBV10-2 and TRBJ2-5; TRBD2 agrees at 11 bases. V shed 6 bases, J shed 2 bases, and the junction held 5 bases outside the gene matches. Germline V gives CDR1 WSHSY, CDR2 SAAADI. This CDR3 comprises 15 residues.

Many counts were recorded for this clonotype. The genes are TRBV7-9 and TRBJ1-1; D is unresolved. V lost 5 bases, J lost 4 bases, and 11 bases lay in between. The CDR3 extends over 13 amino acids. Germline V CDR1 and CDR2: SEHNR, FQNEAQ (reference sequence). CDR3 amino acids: CASSPSRGTEAFF. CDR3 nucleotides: TGTGCCAGCAGCCCCTCACGCGGCACTGAAGCTTTCTTT.

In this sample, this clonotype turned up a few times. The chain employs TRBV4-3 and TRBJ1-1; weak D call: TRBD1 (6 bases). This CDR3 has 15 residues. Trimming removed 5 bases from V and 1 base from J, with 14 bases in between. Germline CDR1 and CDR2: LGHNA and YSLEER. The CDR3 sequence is CASSTTGLRNTEAFF. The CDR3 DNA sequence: TGCGCCAGCAGCACTACAGGGCTCCGGAACACTGAAGCTTTCTTT.

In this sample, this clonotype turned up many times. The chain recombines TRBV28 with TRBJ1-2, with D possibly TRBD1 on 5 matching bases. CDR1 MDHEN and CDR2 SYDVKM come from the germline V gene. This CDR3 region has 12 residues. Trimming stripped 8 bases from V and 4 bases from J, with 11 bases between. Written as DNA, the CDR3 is TGTGCCAGCGGGGCTTCTCGCTATGGCTACACCTTC. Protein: CASGASRYGYTF.

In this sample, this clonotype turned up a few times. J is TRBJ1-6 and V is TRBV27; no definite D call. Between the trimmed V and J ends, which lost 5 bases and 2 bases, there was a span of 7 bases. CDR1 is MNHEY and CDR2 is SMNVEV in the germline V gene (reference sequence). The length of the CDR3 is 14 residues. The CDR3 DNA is TGTGCCAGCAGTCGATCGCCCTATAATTCACCCCTCCACTTT. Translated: CASSRSPYNSPLHF.

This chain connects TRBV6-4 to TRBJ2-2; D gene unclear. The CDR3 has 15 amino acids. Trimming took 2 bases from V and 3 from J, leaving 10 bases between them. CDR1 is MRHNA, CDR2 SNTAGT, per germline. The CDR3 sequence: CASSDGNKYTGELFF. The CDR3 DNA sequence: TGTGCCAGCAGTGACGGGAACAAGTACACCGGGGAGCTGTTTTTT.

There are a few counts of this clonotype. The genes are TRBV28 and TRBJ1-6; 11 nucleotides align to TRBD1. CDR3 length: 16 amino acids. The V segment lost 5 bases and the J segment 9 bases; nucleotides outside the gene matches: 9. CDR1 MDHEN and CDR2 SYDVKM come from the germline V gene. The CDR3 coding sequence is TGTGCCAGCAGTGACCGGGACAGGGGGAGAGTTTCACCCCTCCACTTT. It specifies CASSDRDRGRVSPLHF.

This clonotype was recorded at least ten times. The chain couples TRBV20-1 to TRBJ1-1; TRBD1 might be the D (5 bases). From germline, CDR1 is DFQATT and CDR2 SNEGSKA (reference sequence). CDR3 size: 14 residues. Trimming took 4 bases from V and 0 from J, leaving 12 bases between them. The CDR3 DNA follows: TGCAGTGCTACATCCGGGGGGGTGAACACTGAAGCTTTCTTT. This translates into CSATSGGVNTEAFF.

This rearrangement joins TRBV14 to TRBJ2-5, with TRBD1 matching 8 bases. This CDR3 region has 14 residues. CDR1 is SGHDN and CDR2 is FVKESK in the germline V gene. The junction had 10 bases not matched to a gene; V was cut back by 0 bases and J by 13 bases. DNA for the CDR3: TGTGCCAGCAGCCAAGAGGGACAGGCTTGGGCACCGTACTTC. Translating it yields CASSQEGQAWAPYF.

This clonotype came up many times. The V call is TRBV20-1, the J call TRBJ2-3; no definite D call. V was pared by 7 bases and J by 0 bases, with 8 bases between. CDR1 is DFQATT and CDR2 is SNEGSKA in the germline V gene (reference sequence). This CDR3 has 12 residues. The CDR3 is CSVFRSTDTQYF. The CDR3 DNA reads TGCAGTGTATTCCGGAGCACAGATACGCAGTATTTT.

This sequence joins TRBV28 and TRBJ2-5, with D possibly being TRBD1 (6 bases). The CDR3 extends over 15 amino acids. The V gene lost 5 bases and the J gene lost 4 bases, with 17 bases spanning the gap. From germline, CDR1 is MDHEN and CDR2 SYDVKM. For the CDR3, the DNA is TGTGCCAGCAGTAACCGGGACAACCGGGGAGAGACCCAGTACTTC. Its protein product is CASSNRDNRGETQYF.

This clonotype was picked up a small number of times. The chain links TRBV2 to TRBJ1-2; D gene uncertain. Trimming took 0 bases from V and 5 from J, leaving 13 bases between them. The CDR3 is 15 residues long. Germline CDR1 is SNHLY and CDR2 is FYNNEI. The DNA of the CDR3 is TGTGCCAGCAGTGAAGCGCTTCAAGTTTCTTATGGCTACACCTTC. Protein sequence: CASSEALQVSYGYTF. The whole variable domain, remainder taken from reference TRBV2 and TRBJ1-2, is EPEVTQTPSHQVTQMGQEVILRCVPISNHLYFYWYRQILGQKVEFLVSFYNNEISEKSEIFDDQFSVERPDGSNFTLKIRSTKLEDSAMYFCASSEALQVSYGYTFGSGTRLTVV.

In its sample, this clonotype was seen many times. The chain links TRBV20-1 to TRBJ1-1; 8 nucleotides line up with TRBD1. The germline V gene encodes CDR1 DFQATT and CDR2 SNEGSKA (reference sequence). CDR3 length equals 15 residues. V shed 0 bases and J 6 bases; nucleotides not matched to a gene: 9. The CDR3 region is CSARDTAGGESEAFF. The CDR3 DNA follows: TGCAGTGCTAGAGATACAGCAGGGGGCGAATCTGAAGCTTTCTTT.

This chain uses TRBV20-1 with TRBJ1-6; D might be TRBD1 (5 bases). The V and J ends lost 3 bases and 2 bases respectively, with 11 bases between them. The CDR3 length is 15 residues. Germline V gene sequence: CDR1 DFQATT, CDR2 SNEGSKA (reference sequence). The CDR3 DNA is TGCAGTGCTAGTAGTTGGGGGACCTATAATTCACCCCTCCACTTT. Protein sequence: CSASSWGTYNSPLHF.